What follows are 30 T cell receptor beta chains derived from one specimen sequenced in a study of cytomegalovirus exposure and HLA in healthy donors. Amplification used 60 Vbeta primers and 13 Jbeta primers. Assay: immunoSEQ multiplex PCR; the TCRdb copy retains only in-frame clones and omits some. The sample's table shows about 70,000 clones. The specimen sequenced was PBMCs. The receptors here all came from a female donor in good health and CMV-seropositive.

The chain has TRBV28 and TRBJ2-4; 8 positions agree with TRBD1. Per the germline V gene, CDR1 is MDHEN and CDR2 is SYDVKM. This CDR3 comprises 14 residues. Germline trimming cut 6 bases from V and 1 base from J; bases unmatched to any gene: 2. The CDR3 here is CASSQGAAKNIQYF. As DNA, the CDR3 is TGTGCCAGCAGCCAGGGGGCCGCCAAAAACATTCAGTACTTC. The complete variable domain, with remaining parts taken from reference TRBV28 and TRBJ2-4, reads DVKVTQSSRYLVKRTGEKVFLECVQDMDHENMFWYRQDPGLGLRLIYFSYDVKMKEKGDIPEGYSVSREKKERFSLILESASTNQTSMYLCASSQGAAKNIQYFGAGTRLSVL.

The chain combines TRBV7-6 with TRBJ2-3; D gene ambiguous. V dropped 2 bases and J dropped 2 bases, with 8 bases sitting between them. This CDR3 is built from 14 residues. Germline V gene data show CDR1 as SGHVS and CDR2 as FNYEAQ. The CDR3 sequence: CASSLIEPTDTQYF. For the CDR3, the DNA is TGTGCCAGCAGCTTAATAGAGCCCACAGATACGCAGTATTTT. The entire variable domain, with the rest obtained from reference TRBV7-6 and TRBJ2-3, is as follows: GAGVSQSPRYKVTKRGQDVALRCDPISGHVSLYWYRQALGQGPEFLTYFNYEAQQDKSGLPNDRFSAERPEGSISTLTIQRTEQRDSAMYRCASSLIEPTDTQYFGPGTRLTVL.

Turning to this clone: The junction shows a germline mismatch at one end, possibly a read error. The chain is built from TRBV28 and TRBJ1-2; 7 nucleotides match TRBD1. The CDR3 has 15 amino acids. Per germline, CDR1 MDHEN and CDR2 SYDVKM. CDR3 nucleotide sequence: TGTGTCAGCAGTTTATCCACAGGGGCCTTGGGGGGCTACACCTTC. Protein: CVSSLSTGALGGYTF.

The CDR3 here is CASSPGGTGINEQFF. The CDR3, as DNA: TGTGCCAGCAGCCCCGGAGGGACAGGGATCAATGAGCAGTTCTTC. The chain is built from TRBV11-3 and TRBJ2-1; 9 nucleotides align to TRBD1. Unmatched junction bases numbered 8, after V lost 5 bases and J lost 6 bases. The germline gives CDR1 SGHNT, CDR2 YENEEA. The CDR3 contains 15 residues.

This chain uses TRBV5-4 with TRBJ1-2; TRBD1 aligns across 8 bases. With 3 bases clipped from V and 5 bases from J, the junction kept 0 bases outside the gene matches. The length of the CDR3 is 12 residues. Germline CDR1 is SGHNT and CDR2 is YYREEE (reference sequence). CDR3 DNA: TGTGCCAGCAGCTGGGACAGGTATGGCTACACCTTC. Translating gives CASSWDRYGYTF.

The chain's CDR3 is CASSPGVSYNEQFF. As DNA, the CDR3 is TGTGCCAGTAGTCCAGGGGTCTCCTACAATGAGCAGTTCTTC. The rearrangement uses TRBV19 and TRBJ2-1; maybe TRBD1 (6 bases). The CDR3 runs 14 residues. CDR1 is LNHDA and CDR2 is SQIVND in the germline V gene (reference sequence). V was trimmed by 5 bases and J by 0 bases, leaving 8 bases between them. The full variable domain, its missing parts supplied by reference TRBV19 and TRBJ2-1, is DGGITQSPKYLFRKEGQNVTLSCEQNLNHDAMYWYRQDPGQGLRLIYYSQIVNDFQKGDIAEGYSVSREKKESFPLTVTSAQKNPTAFYLCASSPGVSYNEQFFGPGTRLTVL.

The chain links TRBV4-3 to TRBJ1-6; 8 bases fit TRBD1. The CDR3 is 15 amino acids. V trimming: 5 bases; J trimming: 10 bases; junction bases outside the gene matches: 10. Germline lookup yields CDR1 LGHNA and CDR2 YSLEER. The DNA for the CDR3 is TGCGCCAGCAGCGAAGTCCCCGGGACAGGATCACCCCTCCACTTT. This sequence encodes CASSEVPGTGSPLHF.

The rearrangement uses TRBV30 and TRBJ1-2; unclear D gene. The germline V gene has CDR1 GTSNPN and CDR2 SVGIG (reference sequence). V lost 0 bases and J lost 8, with 13 bases in between. This CDR3 is built from 13 residues. The CDR3 nucleotides read TGTGCCTGGAGTGTAGGAGGGAGGACGGGCTACACCTTC. Protein: CAWSVGGRTGYTF.

The chain's CDR3 is CASSNRDRVYYNEQFF. CDR3 coding DNA: TGTGCCAGCAGCAACCGGGACAGGGTCTACTACAATGAGCAGTTCTTC. J is TRBJ2-1 and V is TRBV9, with 9 bases fitting TRBD1. The CDR3 is 16 residues long. V shed 4 bases, J shed 3 bases, and the junction held 8 bases outside the gene matches. Germline lookup yields CDR1 SGDLS and CDR2 YYNGEE.

This chain links TRBV11-2 with TRBJ1-2; tentative D call: TRBD1 (5 bases). V was clipped by 0 bases and J by 3 bases, with 11 bases between them. Germline V gene sequence: CDR1 SGHAT, CDR2 FQNNGV. CDR3 length equals 15 residues. The CDR3 DNA follows: TGTGCCAGCAGCTTAGATTGGGGGGGAGACTATGGCTACACCTTC. It specifies CASSLDWGGDYGYTF.

The chain recombines TRBV28 with TRBJ2-5, with a weak D call TRBD2 (6 bases). Trimming removed 3 bases at V and 5 bases at J, with 13 bases between. Germline CDR1 reads MDHEN; CDR2 reads SYDVKM. This CDR3 spans 14 amino acids. Here the CDR3 reads CASSLEGKGETQYF. The CDR3, as DNA: TGTGCCAGCAGTTTGGAGGGTAAGGGGGAGACCCAGTACTTC.

The chain recombines TRBV6-5 with TRBJ1-2; 8 bases agree with TRBD1. CDR1 is MNHEY and CDR2 is SVGAGI in the germline V gene. The trim removed 2 bases at V and 5 bases at J, leaving 7 bases unmatched. The CDR3 has 15 residues. CDR3 in DNA: TGTGCCAGCAGTTACGCACCGGGACAGGAGTATGGCTACACCTTC. Residues: CASSYAPGQEYGYTF.

V and J are TRBV28 and TRBJ2-7, with 12 bases that match TRBD2. With V trimmed by 8 bases and J by 6 bases, 5 bases remained unmatched. The CDR3 spans 13 residues. CDR1 MDHEN and CDR2 SYDVKM come from the germline V gene. The CDR3 nucleotides are TGTGCCAGCGGAGGACTAGCGGGGCTCGAGCAGTACTTC. Its protein product is CASGGLAGLEQYF.

This rearrangement joins TRBV7-2 to TRBJ1-3; D is undetermined. V dropped 7 bases and J dropped 4 bases, with 14 bases sitting between them. CDR3 length equals 14 residues. In germline, CDR1 is SGHTA, CDR2 FQGNSA. The CDR3 here is CASILGGLGNTIYF. CDR3 sequence (DNA): TGTGCCAGCATCCTTGGAGGGTTGGGAAACACCATATATTTT.

The chain combines TRBV4-1 with TRBJ1-2; D gene unclear. The CDR3 length is 14 residues. Germline CDR1 is MGHRA and CDR2 is YSYEKL. Trimming cost V 0 bases and J 8 bases, with 13 bases left between them. CDR3 sequence (DNA): TGCGCCAGCAGCCAAGAGGGATGGGGAGGCGGCTACACCTTC. Protein product: CASSQEGWGGGYTF.

This chain uses TRBV5-4 with TRBJ2-2; D call uncertain. There are 11 residues in the CDR3. CDR1 is SGHNT, CDR2 YYREEE, per germline (reference sequence). V was shortened by 4 bases and J by 6 bases, with 4 bases between the two germline ends. This CDR3 reads CASSVSGELFF. CDR3 bases: TGTGCCAGCAGCGTCTCCGGGGAGCTGTTTTTT.

A word on this clone: At the DNA level, this CDR3 is encoded by other sequences in the same sample as well. The gene calls are TRBV29-1 and TRBJ1-1, with a tentative D call TRBD1 (5 bases). Germline CDR1 and CDR2: SQVTM and ANQGSEA. The V end lost 7 bases, the J end lost 0 bases, and 12 bases lay between the germline ends. This CDR3 region has 13 residues. The CDR3, as DNA: TGCAGCGGGGGGGGAAGATTGAACACTGAAGCTTTCTTT. Translated, it gives CSGGGRLNTEAFF.

For this clone: One end of the junction is discordant with germline, which a read error may explain. The genes are TRBV6-5 and TRBJ2-3; 7 bases map to TRBD2. Per the germline V gene, CDR1 is MNHEY and CDR2 is SVGAGI. This CDR3 spans 15 amino acids. The CDR3 loop reads CASSTLATSGDKQYF. The DNA for the CDR3 is TGTGCCAGCAGCACACTAGCGACCTCGGGAGATAAGCAGTATTTT.

The CDR3 reads CASKGQIYGYTF. In DNA, the CDR3 is TGTGCCAGCAAGGGACAGATCTATGGCTACACCTTC. V and J are TRBV6-5 and TRBJ1-2, with 7 bases identical to TRBD1. V was clipped by 7 bases and J by 4 bases; unmatched bases: 3. Per the germline V gene, CDR1 is MNHEY and CDR2 is SVGAGI. This CDR3 has 12 residues.

In DNA form, the CDR3 reads TGTGCCAGCAGTAGGACAGGGACGGCGAACACTGAAGCTTTCTTT. It is translated as CASSRTGTANTEAFF. The chain uses TRBV6-5 and TRBJ1-1, with 8 bases that match TRBD1. V lost 5 bases to trimming and J lost 1 base; unmatched junction nucleotides: 6. This CDR3 contains 15 residues. The germline V gene has CDR1 MNHEY and CDR2 SVGAGI.

The V and J genes are TRBV4-3 and TRBJ2-3; D call uncertain. Between the trimmed V and J ends, which lost 4 bases and 4 bases, there was a span of 12 bases. The CDR3 length is 14 residues. Germline assignment: CDR1 LGHNA and CDR2 YSLEER. DNA of the CDR3: TGCGCCAGCAGCCTCCTGATAACGGCAGATACGCAGTATTTT. This gives the protein CASSLLITADTQYF.

The gene calls are TRBV19 and TRBJ1-2; TRBD1 is a possible D gene (5 bases). Deletions cut 5 bases from V and 5 bases from J, with 12 bases between. The germline V gene has CDR1 LNHDA and CDR2 SQIVND (reference sequence). The CDR3 covers 13 residues. The CDR3 loop is CASSQLGLYGYTF. The CDR3 nucleotides are TGTGCCAGTAGTCAACTGGGACTATATGGCTACACCTTC.

The chain combines TRBV5-1 with TRBJ1-5; D is perhaps TRBD1 (5 bases). The CDR3 has 16 amino acids. CDR1 and CDR2 (germline): SGHRS, YFSETQ. Trimming took 4 bases from V and 1 from J, leaving 15 bases between them. CDR3 sequence (DNA): TGCGCCAGCAGCATTGGGGGAGGGATGAGCAATCAGCCCCAGCATTTT. Its protein product is CASSIGGGMSNQPQHF. Complete variable domain (other parts from reference TRBV5-1 and TRBJ1-5): KAGVTQTPRYLIKTRGQQVTLSCSPISGHRSVSWYQQTPGQGLQFLFEYFSETQRNKGNFPGRFSGRQFSNSRSEMNVSTLELGDSALYLCASSIGGGMSNQPQHFGDGTRLSIL.

The V and J genes are TRBV4-2 and TRBJ1-1; 11 bases match TRBD1. The CDR3 has 13 amino acids. Germline V gene sequence: CDR1 LGHNA, CDR2 YNFKEQ. V gave up 4 bases and J gave up 11 bases; unmatched junction bases: 6. This CDR3 reads CASSLGQGAMAFF. DNA for the CDR3: TGTGCCAGCAGCCTCGGACAGGGGGCTATGGCTTTCTTT.

The chain couples TRBV28 to TRBJ2-1; a possible D gene is TRBD1 (5 bases). The CDR3 contains 14 residues. The germline V and J ends were trimmed by 3 bases and 4 bases, with 10 bases remaining between them. Germline CDR1 reads MDHEN; CDR2 reads SYDVKM. In DNA, the CDR3 is TGTGCCAGCAGTTTGCCGACAGAGTACAATGAGCAGTTCTTC. This translates into CASSLPTEYNEQFF.

CDR3 coding DNA: TGTGCCTGGAGTGCGACAGGGACCGGAGAAAAACTGTTTTTT. Its protein is CAWSATGTGEKLFF. The chain uses TRBV30 and TRBJ1-4; TRBD1 aligns across 7 bases. The length of the CDR3 is 14 residues. Trimming at V came to 1 base and at J to 8 bases, leaving 7 bases not matched to a gene. CDR1 is GTSNPN and CDR2 is SVGIG in the germline V gene (reference sequence).

V is TRBV30 and J is TRBJ1-2; 9 bases map to TRBD1. The CDR3 is 14 amino acids. The V segment lost 2 bases and the J segment 11 bases; nucleotides outside the gene matches: 12. Germline V gene data show CDR1 as GTSNPN and CDR2 as SVGIG (reference sequence). The CDR3 loop is CAWSSPGQGTGYTF. The DNA for the CDR3 is TGTGCCTGGAGTTCTCCGGGACAGGGCACAGGGTACACCTTC.

V and J are TRBV4-3 and TRBJ1-2; no firm D call. From germline, CDR1 is LGHNA and CDR2 YSLEER. The CDR3 contains 15 residues. Between the trimmed V and J ends, which lost 0 bases and 5 bases, there was a span of 13 bases. CDR3 protein: CASSQDPGLDYGYTF. The CDR3, as DNA: TGCGCCAGCAGCCAAGATCCCGGGTTGGATTATGGCTACACCTTC.

This chain uses TRBV30 with TRBJ1-6, with D tentatively TRBD1 (5 bases). Looked up from germline, CDR1 is GTSNPN and CDR2 is SVGIG (reference sequence). V was clipped by 1 base and J by 1 base, with 11 bases between them. CDR3 length equals 16 residues. The CDR3 loop reads CAWSAGVRSYNSPLHF. The CDR3 bases are TGTGCCTGGAGTGCGGGGGTTCGATCCTATAATTCACCCCTCCACTTT.

This chain links TRBV6-1 with TRBJ2-1; maybe TRBD1 (6 bases). CDR3 length: 15 residues. V lost 3 bases and J 5 bases, leaving 14 bases between the germline ends. Germline V gene lookup returns CDR1 MNHNS and CDR2 SASEGT. CDR3 DNA: TGTGCCAGCAGTGACGAGACAGGCACCGACAATGAGCAGTTCTTC. Amino acid sequence: CASSDETGTDNEQFF.